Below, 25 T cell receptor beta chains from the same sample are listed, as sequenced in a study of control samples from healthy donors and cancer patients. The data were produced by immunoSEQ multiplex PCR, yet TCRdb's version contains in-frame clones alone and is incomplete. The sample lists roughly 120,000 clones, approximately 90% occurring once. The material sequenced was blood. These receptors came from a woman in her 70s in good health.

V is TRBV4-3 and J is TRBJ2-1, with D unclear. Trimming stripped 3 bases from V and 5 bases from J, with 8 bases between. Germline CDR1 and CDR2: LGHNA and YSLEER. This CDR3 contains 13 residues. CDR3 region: CASSQVIHNEQFF. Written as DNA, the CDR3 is TGCGCCAGCAGCCAGGTCATTCACAATGAGCAGTTCTTC.

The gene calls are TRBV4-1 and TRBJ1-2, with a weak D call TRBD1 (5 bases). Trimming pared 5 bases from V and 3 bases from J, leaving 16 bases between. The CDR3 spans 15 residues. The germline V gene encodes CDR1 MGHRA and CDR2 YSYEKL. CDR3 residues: CASSKQDLWDYGYTF. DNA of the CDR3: TGCGCCAGCAGCAAACAGGATTTGTGGGACTATGGCTACACCTTC.

The CDR3 sequence is CASSVGPVEQFF. Written as DNA, the CDR3 is TGTGCCAGCAGTGTGGGGCCAGTGGAGCAGTTCTTC. This chain joins TRBV2 and TRBJ2-1; the D gene is possibly TRBD1 (5 bases). The CDR3 is made up of 12 amino acids. Per germline, CDR1 SNHLY and CDR2 FYNNEI. Trimming left V 4 bases short and J 10 bases short, with 11 bases between. The full variable domain, rest sourced from reference TRBV2 and TRBJ2-1, is EPEVTQTPSHQVTQMGQEVILRCVPISNHLYFYWYRQILGQKVEFLVSFYNNEISEKSEIFDDQFSVERPDGSNFTLKIRSTKLEDSAMYFCASSVGPVEQFFGPGTRLTVL.

CDR3 bases: TGTGCCAGCAGCTTAGCCGCCGAGCAGTACTTC. Protein sequence: CASSLAAEQYF. This rearrangement joins TRBV11-2 to TRBJ2-7; D not certain. Germline V gives CDR1 SGHAT, CDR2 FQNNGV. Trimming pared 1 base from V and 6 bases from J, leaving 4 bases between. This CDR3 contains 11 residues.

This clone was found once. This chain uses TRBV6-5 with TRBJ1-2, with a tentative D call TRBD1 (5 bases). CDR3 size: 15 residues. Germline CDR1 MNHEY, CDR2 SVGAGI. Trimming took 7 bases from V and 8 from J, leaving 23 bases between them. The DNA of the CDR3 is TGTGCCAGCAACATGGAAGGGGCCGTCATGGGAGGCTACACCTTC. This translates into CASNMEGAVMGGYTF.

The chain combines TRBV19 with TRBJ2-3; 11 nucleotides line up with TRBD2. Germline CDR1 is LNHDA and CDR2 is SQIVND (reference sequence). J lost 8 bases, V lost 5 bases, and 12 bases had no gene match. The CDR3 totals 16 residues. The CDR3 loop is CASSAYSSGGYSTQYF. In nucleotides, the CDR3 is TGTGCCAGTAGTGCCTACTCTAGCGGGGGGTACTCTACGCAGTATTTT.

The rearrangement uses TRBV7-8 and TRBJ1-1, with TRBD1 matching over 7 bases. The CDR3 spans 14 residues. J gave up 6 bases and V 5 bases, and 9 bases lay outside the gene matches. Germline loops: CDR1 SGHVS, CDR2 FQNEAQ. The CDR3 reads CASSHPRGGPEAFF. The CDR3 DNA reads TGTGCCAGCAGCCACCCCAGGGGGGGACCTGAAGCTTTCTTT.

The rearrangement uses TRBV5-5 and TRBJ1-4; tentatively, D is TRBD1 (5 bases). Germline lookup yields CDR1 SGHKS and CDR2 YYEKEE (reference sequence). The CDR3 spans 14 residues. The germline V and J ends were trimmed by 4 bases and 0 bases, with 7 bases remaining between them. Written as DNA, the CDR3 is TGTGCCAGCAGCGGGGGGTCAACTAATGAAAAACTGTTTTTT. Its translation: CASSGGSTNEKLFF.

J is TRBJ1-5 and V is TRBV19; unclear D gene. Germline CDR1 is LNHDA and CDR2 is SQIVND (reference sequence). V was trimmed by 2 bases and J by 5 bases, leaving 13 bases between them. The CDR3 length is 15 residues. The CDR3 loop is CASSIRHGGDQPQHF. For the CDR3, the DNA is TGTGCCAGTAGTATAAGGCATGGAGGAGATCAGCCCCAGCATTTT.

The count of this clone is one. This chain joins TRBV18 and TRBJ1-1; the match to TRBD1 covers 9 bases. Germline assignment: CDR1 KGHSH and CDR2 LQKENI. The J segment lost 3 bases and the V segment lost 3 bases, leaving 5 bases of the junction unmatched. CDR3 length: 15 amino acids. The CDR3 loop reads CASSPIGQGYTEAFF. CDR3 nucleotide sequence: TGTGCCAGCTCACCGATTGGACAGGGGTACACTGAAGCTTTCTTT.

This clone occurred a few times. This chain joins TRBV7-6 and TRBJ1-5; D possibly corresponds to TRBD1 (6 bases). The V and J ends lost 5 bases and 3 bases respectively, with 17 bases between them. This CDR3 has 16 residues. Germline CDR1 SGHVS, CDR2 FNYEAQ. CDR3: CASSLQTGNVNQPQHF. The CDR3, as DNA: TGTGCCAGCAGCCTTCAGACAGGCAACGTCAATCAGCCCCAGCATTTT.

This CDR3 is CAISDGGELFF. The CDR3 DNA is TGTGCCATCAGTGATGGCGGGGAGCTGTTTTTT. This sequence joins TRBV10-3 and TRBJ2-2; unclear D gene. The germline V gene has CDR1 ENHRY and CDR2 SYGVKD. V was shortened by 3 bases and J by 7 bases, with 3 bases between the two germline ends. CDR3 length: 11 residues.

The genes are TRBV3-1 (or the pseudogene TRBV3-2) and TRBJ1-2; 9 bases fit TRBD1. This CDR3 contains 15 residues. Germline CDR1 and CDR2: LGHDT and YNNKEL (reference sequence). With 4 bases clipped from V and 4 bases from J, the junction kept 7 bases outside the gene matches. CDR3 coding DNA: TGTGCCAGCAGCCTTACAGGGGGCGCCCGCTATGGCTACACCTTC. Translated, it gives CASSLTGGARYGYTF.

CDR3 sequence (DNA): TGTGCCAGCAGCCAGGGACGGTCCAATCAGCCCCAGCATTTT. Translation: CASSQGRSNQPQHF. The V gene is TRBV3-1 (or the pseudogene TRBV3-2), the J gene TRBJ1-5; a possible D gene is TRBD1 (5 bases). Trimming cost V 3 bases and J 3 bases, with 9 bases left between them. The CDR3 contains 14 residues. Looked up from germline, CDR1 is LGHDT and CDR2 is YNNKEL (reference sequence).

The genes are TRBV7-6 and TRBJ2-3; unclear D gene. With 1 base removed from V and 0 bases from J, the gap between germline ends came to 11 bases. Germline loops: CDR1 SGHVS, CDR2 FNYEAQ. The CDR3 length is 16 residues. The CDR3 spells CASSLGTSISTDTQYF. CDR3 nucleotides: TGTGCCAGCAGCTTAGGAACCTCTATAAGCACAGATACGCAGTATTTT.

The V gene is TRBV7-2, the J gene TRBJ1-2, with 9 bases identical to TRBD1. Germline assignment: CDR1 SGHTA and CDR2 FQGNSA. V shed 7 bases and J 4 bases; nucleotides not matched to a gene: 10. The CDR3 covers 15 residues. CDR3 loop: CASTPGQGRVYGYTF. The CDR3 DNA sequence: TGTGCCAGCACCCCCGGACAGGGGAGAGTCTATGGCTACACCTTC.

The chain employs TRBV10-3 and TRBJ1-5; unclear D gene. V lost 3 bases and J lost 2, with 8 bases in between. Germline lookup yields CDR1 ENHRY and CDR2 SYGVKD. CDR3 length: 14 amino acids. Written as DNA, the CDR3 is TGTGCCATCAGTGATTTAGCAGGCAATCAGCCCCAGCATTTT. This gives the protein CAISDLAGNQPQHF.

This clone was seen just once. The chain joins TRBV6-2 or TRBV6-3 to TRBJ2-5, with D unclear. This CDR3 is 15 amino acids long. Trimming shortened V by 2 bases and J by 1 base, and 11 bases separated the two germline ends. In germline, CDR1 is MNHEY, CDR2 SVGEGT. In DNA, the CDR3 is TGTGCCAGCAGTTACACCGGACGGATCCAAGAGACCCAGTACTTC. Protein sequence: CASSYTGRIQETQYF.

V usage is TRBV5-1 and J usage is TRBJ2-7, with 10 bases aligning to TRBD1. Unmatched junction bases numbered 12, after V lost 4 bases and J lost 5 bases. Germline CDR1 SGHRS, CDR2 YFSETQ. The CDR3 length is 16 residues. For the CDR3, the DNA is TGCGCCAGCAGCCCTACTACCGGGACAGGGGAAAACGAGCAGTACTTC. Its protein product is CASSPTTGTGENEQYF.

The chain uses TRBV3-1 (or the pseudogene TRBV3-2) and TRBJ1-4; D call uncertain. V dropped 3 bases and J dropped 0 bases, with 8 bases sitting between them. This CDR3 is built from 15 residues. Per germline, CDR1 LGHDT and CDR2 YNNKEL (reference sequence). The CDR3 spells CASSHRGTTNEKLFF. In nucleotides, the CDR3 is TGTGCCAGCAGCCACAGAGGGACAACTAATGAAAAACTGTTTTTT.

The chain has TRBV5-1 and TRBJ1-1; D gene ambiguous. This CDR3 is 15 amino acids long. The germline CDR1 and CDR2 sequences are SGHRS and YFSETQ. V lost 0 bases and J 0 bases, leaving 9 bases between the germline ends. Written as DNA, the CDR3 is TGCGCCAGCAGCTTGGGCACAGCCATGAACACTGAAGCTTTCTTT. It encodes CASSLGTAMNTEAFF.

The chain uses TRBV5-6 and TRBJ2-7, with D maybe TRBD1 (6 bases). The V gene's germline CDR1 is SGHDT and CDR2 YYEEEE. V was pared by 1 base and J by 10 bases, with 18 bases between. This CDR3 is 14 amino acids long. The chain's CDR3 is CASSLTGRGLRQYF. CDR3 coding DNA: TGTGCCAGCAGCTTGACTGGCAGGGGCTTACGACAGTACTTC.

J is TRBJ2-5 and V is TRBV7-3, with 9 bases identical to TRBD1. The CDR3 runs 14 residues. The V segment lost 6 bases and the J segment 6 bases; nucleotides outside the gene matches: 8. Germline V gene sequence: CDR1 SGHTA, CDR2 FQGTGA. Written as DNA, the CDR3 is TGTGCCAGCAGTCCACTAGGACAGGGGAAGACCCAGTACTTC. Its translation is CASSPLGQGKTQYF.

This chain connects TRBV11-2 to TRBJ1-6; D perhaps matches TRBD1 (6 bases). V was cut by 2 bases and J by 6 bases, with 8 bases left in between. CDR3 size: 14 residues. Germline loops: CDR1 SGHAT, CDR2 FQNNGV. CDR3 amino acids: CASSLQGSNSPLHF. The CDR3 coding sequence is TGTGCCAGCAGCTTACAGGGGAGTAATTCACCCCTCCACTTT.

The CDR3 region has the DNA TGTGCCAGCAGTGGATACTATCAGCCCCAGCATTTT. This translates into CASSGYYQPQHF. The chain is built from TRBV6-6 and TRBJ1-5; D is uncertain. Germline V gives CDR1 MNHNY, CDR2 SVGAGI (reference sequence). This CDR3 spans 12 amino acids. V was pared by 5 bases and J by 5 bases, with 7 bases between.